This T cell receptor beta chain is from a study of T cells in Graves' hyperthyroidism and ophthalmopathy. Among the patients, aged 18 to 65, hyperthyroidism was newly diagnosed and had lasted under 2 months. Study-level points and caveats: Blood shared most expanded thyroid clonotypes above 0.001.

On this clonotype: The antigen remains unidentified.

V was shortened by 3 bases and J by 6 bases, with 11 bases between the two germline ends. The CDR3 has 13 amino acids. Germline values: CDR1 LNHDA, CDR2 SQIVND (reference sequence). Authors of the study amplified TCR beta CDR3 regions from RNA transcripts. TCR CDR3 underwent first-round RT-PCR with the HTBI primer set. TCRdb analysed the multiplex PCR reads with MiXCR anew, one entry per CDR3 protein. The sample includes 200,000 or so distinct CDR3 sequences, roughly a sixth of them seen just once. This receptor was obtained from a woman aged 45-59 years with Graves' hyperthyroidism. V and J are TRBV19 and TRBJ1-1; possibly TRBD1 for D (5 bases). The sequencing input was blood. CDR3: CASSMLGRPEAFF. The CDR3 DNA sequence: TGTGCCAGTAGTATGTTGGGGCGGCCTGAAGCTTTCTTT.